The 25 T cell receptor beta chains below come from one sample, sequenced in a study of T cells expressing NK-cell markers. Reprocessing the 5' RACE reads, TCRdb reports a single entry for every CDR3 protein and omits DNA. In total, the table holds around 470,000 distinct CDR3 sequences. Sequenced sample: blood T cells: a sorted CD56 or NKG2C T cell subset, CD4+ or CD8+ T cells, or bulk PBMC T cells (not recorded which). Receptor source: a woman aged 45-65 years in good health.

This sequence joins TRBV20-1 and TRBJ1-2; TCRdb returns TRBD1, unconfirmable since there is no DNA. The length of the CDR3 is 13 residues. The germline V gene has CDR1 DFQATT and CDR2 SNEGSKA (reference sequence). This CDR3 is CSASYDRNYGYTF.

The chain is built from TRBV20-1 and TRBJ1-2; TCRdb designates TRBD1, a call that cannot be tested without DNA. In germline, CDR1 is DFQATT, CDR2 SNEGSKA (reference sequence). The CDR3 contains 16 residues. CDR3 in amino acids: CSARDLDRASNYGYTF.

This CDR3 is CASSLATGTGGETQYF. The chain joins TRBV7-9 to TRBJ2-5; checking the TCRdb D call of TRBD1 is not possible without DNA. The CDR3 has 16 amino acids. Germline CDR1 SEHNR, CDR2 FQNEAQ (reference sequence).

This chain connects TRBV6-6 to TRBJ2-6; TCRdb proposes TRBD2, but this gene call is untestable without DNA. CDR3 length: 21 residues. The germline V gene encodes CDR1 MNHNY and CDR2 SVGAGI (reference sequence). The CDR3 spells CASVWVGSRIGGLRGANVLTF.

The rearrangement uses TRBV4-1 and TRBJ2-2; the TCRdb call, TRBD1, lacks DNA for checking. The CDR3 runs 17 residues. Per the germline V gene, CDR1 is MGHRA and CDR2 is YSYEKL. CDR3 residues: CASSQEDRVFVTGELFF.

V usage is TRBV6-6 and J usage is TRBJ1-2; absent DNA, TCRdb's TRBD1 call cannot be checked. The CDR3 consists of 15 residues. Germline CDR1 and CDR2: MNHNY and SVGAGI (reference sequence). This CDR3 reads CASSPGAGGNYGYTF.

V is TRBV29-1 and J is TRBJ2-2; checking the TCRdb D call of TRBD2 is not possible without DNA. Germline V gives CDR1 SQVTM, CDR2 ANQGSEA. CDR3 size: 15 residues. The CDR3 protein is CSVATSGLLTGELFF.

The chain employs TRBV23-1 and TRBJ2-5; TCRdb lists TRBD1, though no DNA is available to test this call. TRBV23-1 is reported as an ORF; its role is uncertain. The CDR3 runs 17 residues. The CDR3: CASSYPLPPGGQETQYF.

This chain links TRBV29-1 with TRBJ2-1; the D gene TCRdb calls, TRBD2, cannot be checked with no DNA. Germline V CDR1 and CDR2: SQVTM, ANQGSEA. CDR3 length: 16 amino acids. CDR3: CSAEGAGDLPYNEQFF.

The rearrangement links TRBV7-3 to TRBJ2-1; the D gene TCRdb calls, TRBD2, cannot be checked with no DNA. CDR1 and CDR2 (germline): SGHTA, FQGTGA. The CDR3 is 17 amino acids. Here the CDR3 reads CASSYGLAGGPGNEQFF.

The rearrangement uses TRBV3-1 and TRBJ2-7; TCRdb's D call of TRBD2 is untestable without DNA. The CDR3 has 16 residues. The germline V gene has CDR1 LGHDT and CDR2 YNNKEL (reference sequence). This CDR3 reads CASSQEGGPPTYEQYF.

The chain joins TRBV12-3 or TRBV12-4 to TRBJ1-1. This CDR3 is 15 amino acids long. The CDR3 spells CASSLALQMNTEAFF.

The gene calls are TRBV5-1 and TRBJ2-1; there is no DNA to check the TCRdb D call of TRBD2. This CDR3 is built from 16 residues. The germline CDR1 and CDR2 sequences are SGHRS and YFSETQ. The CDR3 sequence is CASSLVSSGSLNEQFF.

V is TRBV7-2 and J is TRBJ2-5; as DNA is missing, the TRBD2 call by TCRdb cannot be tested. In germline, CDR1 is SGHTA, CDR2 FQGNSA. The CDR3 spans 15 residues. The CDR3 reads CASSLGGINQETQYF.

J is TRBJ2-2 and V is TRBV7-9; TCRdb designates TRBD1, a call that cannot be tested without DNA. Germline V gene lookup returns CDR1 SEHNR and CDR2 FQNEAQ (reference sequence). The CDR3 has 17 residues. The CDR3 sequence: CASRMPWGGVNTGELFF.

The rearrangement links TRBV13 to TRBJ1-6; without DNA, the TCRdb call of TRBD1 cannot be checked. Germline CDR1 and CDR2: PRHDT and FYEKMQ (reference sequence). This CDR3 comprises 15 residues. The CDR3: CASNLFGTENSPLHF. The full variable domain, with the rest looked up from reference TRBV13 and TRBJ1-6, is AAGVIQSPRHLIKEKRETATLKCYPIPRHDTVYWYQQGPGQDPQFLISFYEKMQSDKGSIPDRFSAQQFSDYHSELNMSSLELGDSALYFCASNLFGTENSPLHFGNGTRLTVT.

The chain couples TRBV12-3 or TRBV12-4 to TRBJ2-3; the TRBD2 assignment by TCRdb is unverifiable without DNA. CDR3 length equals 14 residues. CDR3 protein: CASSLRAGRYTQYF.

The J gene is TRBJ2-3, the V gene TRBV5-1. Germline V gene data show CDR1 as SGHRS and CDR2 as YFSETQ. The CDR3 covers 12 residues. The CDR3 reads CASSFTRNTQYF. Using reference TRBV5-1 and TRBJ2-3 for the parts outside the CDR3, the full variable domain is KAGVTQTPRYLIKTRGQQVTLSCSPISGHRSVSWYQQTPGQGLQFLFEYFSETQRNKGNFPGRFSGRQFSNSRSEMNVSTLELGDSALYLCASSFTRNTQYFGPGTRLTVL.

The chain has TRBV27 and TRBJ2-3; TCRdb's D gene call, TRBD2, goes unchecked for lack of DNA. This CDR3 is 14 amino acids long. Germline V gene lookup returns CDR1 MNHEY and CDR2 SMNVEV (reference sequence). CDR3 protein: CASSFRGRVDTQYF.

The rearrangement links TRBV30 to TRBJ1-5. Per the germline V gene, CDR1 is GTSNPN and CDR2 is SVGIG (reference sequence). The CDR3 length is 13 residues. CDR3 in amino acids: CAWSVTVNQPQHF.

The chain is built from TRBV4-2 and TRBJ1-5; absent DNA, TCRdb's TRBD1 call cannot be checked. This CDR3 contains 16 residues. Germline CDR1 reads LGHNA; CDR2 reads YNFKEQ. The CDR3 protein is CASSQEGTAYNQPQHF.

The chain uses TRBV12-3 or TRBV12-4 and TRBJ2-7; the TRBD1 assignment by TCRdb is unverifiable without DNA. The CDR3 has 14 amino acids. The CDR3 here is CASRGASSNYEQYF.

The V and J genes are TRBV5-1 and TRBJ2-7; lacking DNA, the TRBD2 call made by TCRdb goes unchecked. Germline lookup yields CDR1 SGHRS and CDR2 YFSETQ. CDR3 length equals 14 residues. CDR3 region: CASSLGLAGGEQYF.

The chain combines TRBV10-2 with TRBJ1-2. This CDR3 region has 12 residues. Germline CDR1 WSHSY, CDR2 SAAADI. CDR3 protein: CASKTAEYGYTF.

The V and J genes are TRBV25-1 and TRBJ2-3; the TCRdb D gene call, TRBD1, has no DNA to confirm it. The CDR3 runs 14 residues. From germline, CDR1 is MGHDK and CDR2 SYGVNS. CDR3 sequence: CASSGRDTTDTQYF.